The 7 T cell receptor beta chains reported below all come from one sample, sequenced in a study of cytomegalovirus exposure and HLA in healthy donors. The PCR used 60 Vbeta and 13 Jbeta primers. Only in-frame clones appear in the TCRdb table, and some are missing; sequencing was by immunoSEQ multiplex PCR. The sample lists about 130,000 clones, around 70% occurring once. Specimen: PBMCs. The receptors were gathered from a man aged 35 to 55 in good health and CMV-seropositive.

The chain is built from TRBV5-6 and TRBJ2-7; 7 bases are shared with TRBD1. Trimming cost V 4 bases and J 3 bases; bases outside gene matches: 13. Germline V gene lookup returns CDR1 SGHDT and CDR2 YYEEEE. The CDR3 is made up of 16 amino acids. CDR3 protein: CASSLLGQSLNYEQYF. The DNA for the CDR3 is TGTGCCAGCAGCCTACTGGGACAGTCCCTAAACTACGAGCAGTACTTC.

In this sample, this clone turned up once. The CDR3 coding sequence is TGCGCCAGCAGTGAGTCAAATGGACAGGGGACTAGCACAGATACGCAGTATTTT. It codes for CASSESNGQGTSTDTQYF. The genes are TRBV10-1 and TRBJ2-3; TRBD1 matches at 9 bases. This CDR3 region has 18 residues. V shed 0 bases and J 0 bases; nucleotides not matched to a gene: 7. CDR1 and CDR2 (germline): WNHNN, SYGVQD (reference sequence).

The genes are TRBV5-5 and TRBJ2-7; TRBD2 matches 14 bases. Germline loops: CDR1 SGHKS, CDR2 YYEKEE (reference sequence). The CDR3 spans 16 residues. Trimming at V came to 6 bases and at J to 9 bases, leaving 14 bases not matched to a gene. This CDR3 reads CASTPYSGLAGETQYF. For the CDR3, the DNA is TGTGCCAGCACCCCTTACTCGGGACTAGCGGGAGAGACGCAGTACTTC.

This chain uses TRBV5-4 with TRBJ1-2; D remains ambiguous. Germline loops: CDR1 SGHNT, CDR2 YYREEE (reference sequence). V was trimmed by 4 bases and J by 2 bases, leaving 12 bases between them. CDR3 length: 14 residues. In DNA, the CDR3 is TGTGCCAGCAGCACCTCCGGGAGGAACTATGGCTACACCTTC. Translation gives CASSTSGRNYGYTF.

The chain has TRBV5-4 and TRBJ1-3; 10 positions match TRBD1. This CDR3 is built from 16 residues. J was trimmed by 3 bases and V by 2 bases; bases with no gene match: 5. Germline CDR1 reads SGHNT; CDR2 reads YYREEE (reference sequence). CDR3: CASSLDRGLGGNTIYF. CDR3 in DNA: TGTGCCAGCAGCTTAGACAGGGGGCTGGGTGGAAACACCATATATTTT.

The chain links TRBV10-3 to TRBJ2-7; 8 bases line up with TRBD1. The germline V gene encodes CDR1 ENHRY and CDR2 SYGVKD. The CDR3 sequence is 14 residues long. The V gene end was trimmed by 6 bases and the J gene end by 3 bases; junction bases not matched to a gene: 7. CDR3 sequence (DNA): TGTGCCATCAGAGACAGGGGAATCGGCTACGAGCAGTACTTC. As protein: CAIRDRGIGYEQYF.

The chain has TRBV6-5 and TRBJ2-1; tentative D call: TRBD2 (5 bases). The CDR3 is 12 amino acids. CDR1 MNHEY and CDR2 SVGAGI come from the germline V gene. Trimming removed 6 bases from V and 6 bases from J, with 9 bases in between. CDR3 nucleotide sequence: TGTGCCAGCAGCAATAGCGCCAATGAGCAGTTCTTC. Its protein product is CASSNSANEQFF.